Detailed here is one TCR delta chain. This clone was observed a handful of times. Its recognized antigen is unknown. A single base is all that separates this from a far larger clone, so a read error is likely. This sample also contains other DNA sequences that code for the same CDR3. In both library methods, multiplex PCR was carried out with primers targeting conserved V and J regions of the TCR genes. After purification and pooling, the amplicons were sequenced on an Illumina MiSeq platform. Processing in the source paper ran as follows. V(D)J alignment, clonotype assembly and translation were handled by MiXCR, while functionality assessment and CDR3 repertoire analyses were done with VDJtools. CDR3 followed the IMGT definition, and analyses included only productive sequences that used functional genes, leaving out ORF genes and pseudogenes. A custom Python script was used to search all patients and controls for identical amino acid CDR3s of major clonotypes (frequency >=5%). To compare clonotype frequencies between patients and controls, a one-sided non-parametric Wilcoxon test was applied. With CATT, TCRdb called clones again from the public reads; duplicate DNA rows were later joined. The V and J calls, along with clone size, are taken from TCRdb and not from the paper's own processing. This sample is represented by about 2,300 delta-chain clones; approximately 1.5% of them were singletons. Of the sample, 45% to 50% is held by the ten largest clones.

TCR sequencing was performed on genomic DNA from peripheral blood mononuclear cells isolated from patients and controls. The control group, matched to the patients for age and sex, consisted of 23 healthy adult blood donors (about twelve males and some 11 females) with a median age of about 66 years. The entry originates in a study of gamma delta lymphoproliferative disorders and STAT genes (dated by TCRdb to the late 2010s). Context from the whole study: The LymphoTrack Dx TCRG Assay was used to build gamma-chain libraries from a minimum of 50 ng of genomic DNA. Because no corresponding Invivoscribe delta assay was available, delta-chain libraries were prepared according to the EuroClonality-NGS working group standard operating procedure. The study profiled TCR gamma and delta CDR3 repertoires by deep sequencing in Tgammadelta lymphoproliferative disease patients and healthy controls, within a larger immunophenotypic and STAT-mutation study. A couple of gamma-chain samples and all delta-chain samples were sequenced twice to confirm results. On the study overall, not on this receptor specifically: Nearly all major patient gamma and delta clonotypes were public, shared with at least one healthy donor; only a couple of gamma clonotypes were private to disease. Control T cells likely spanned varied maturation stages, while leukemic cells were skewed toward terminal effectors, potentially limiting patient-control comparisons. It was noted by the authors that NGS specificity may be reduced at low frequencies, so confirmation of the public or private nature of leukemic clones is needed. When whole repertoires were clustered, gamma repertoires from patients grouped apart from those of healthy controls, but delta repertoires did not separate between the groups.

V loses 3 bases, J loses 1 base, and the germline ends lie 15 bases apart. CDR1 and CDR2, per the germline V gene, are GEAIGNYY and EKD. The CDR3 starts with the cysteine, ends with the phenylalanine, and has 18 residues. The only DNA kept is the CDR3, 54 bases in frame from the first base. The sequence is built from TRDV2 and TRDJ3; the D gene lacks a confident call. Sequenced input: blood. The TCR was taken from a human donor in good health. The CDR3 loop reads CACDPAGVESWDTRQMFF. The DNA sequence is given as TGTGCCTGTGACCCCGCAGGGGTTGAGTCCTGGGACACCCGACAGATGTTTTTC.